This TCR beta chain comes out of a study of shared clonotypes between healthy human individuals. The overall study: Donors had three CD4 naive, three CD4 memory, two CD8 naive and one CD8 memory plate apiece.

Study-wide results and caveats: The naive CD4 repertoires of several donors were compared, and around 4.7% of clonotypes were shared.

V lost 2 bases, J lost 0 bases, and 9 bases stayed unmatched. CDR1 and CDR2 from the germline V gene are MNHEY and SMNVEV (reference sequence). The CDR3 has 18 amino acids. The table came from immunoSEQ multiplex PCR; TCRdb's copy has only in-frame clones and leaves some out. The table lists roughly 2 million clones, about 95% of them singletons. Details on this clone: Its matching antigen is unknown.

Only CD45RO-negative cells positively selected for CCR7 counted as naive CD8 cells, so terminally differentiated effector memory CD45RA+ cells were excluded. Sequenced sample: naive CD8+ T cells sorted from blood. The rearrangement joins TRBV27 to TRBJ2-2; 7 positions agree with TRBD1. This clonotype originated in a man younger than 35 in good health. The CDR3 region is CASSLLVVTGANTGELFF. CDR3 sequence (DNA): TGTGCCAGCAGTTTACTCGTCGTAACAGGGGCGAACACCGGGGAGCTGTTTTTT.